This TCR beta chain emerged from a study of OX40 agonist ivuxolimab in advanced cancers. TCRdb keeps only in-frame clones here, not all; method: immunoSEQ multiplex PCR. There are about 50,000 clones in the sample; about 86% occur only once, and over 3% lies in the top ten. On cycle 4 day 1 and cycle 7 day 1, as well as at baseline, blood was sampled. The length of the CDR3 is 14 residues. CDR1 SQVTM and CDR2 ANQGSEA come from the germline V gene. Trimming stripped 1 base from V and 1 base from J, with 10 bases between. Specimen: CD4+ or CD8+ T cells sorted from blood, collected in a trial of the OX40 agonist ivuxolimab. The chain carries TRBV29-1 and TRBJ1-1; no definite D call. This clonotype originated in an adult with an advanced solid tumor such as melanoma, head and neck, liver or kidney cancer. CDR3 sequence: CSVEVGVGNTEAFF. The CDR3 nucleotides read TGCAGCGTTGAAGTCGGGGTGGGGAACACTGAAGCTTTCTTT.